The 23 T cell receptor beta chains below all came from one sample that was sequenced in a study of T cells in narcolepsy. Their antigen targets remain unknown. Data came from immunoSEQ multiplex PCR; TCRdb stores just in-frame clones and leaves some out. This table has hundreds of clones, just under 30% appearing once. The sequencing sample was made of cultured CD4+ T cells from cerebrospinal fluid. The receptor source for this set is a human donor with narcolepsy.

The rearrangement joins TRBV5-5 to TRBJ1-2, with D hard to call. Trimming took 7 bases from V and 4 from J, leaving 23 bases between them. Germline values: CDR1 SGHKS, CDR2 YYEKEE (reference sequence). CDR3 length: 16 amino acids. The CDR3 here is CASPVLISRKTYGYTF. CDR3 nucleotides: TGTGCCAGCCCCGTCCTTATCTCGCGAAAGACCTATGGCTACACCTTC.

This clone was picked up a small number of times. The V call is TRBV27, the J call TRBJ2-7; perhaps TRBD2 as D (6 bases). The CDR3 is made up of 14 amino acids. The ends were cut back, 4 bases at V and 4 bases at J, with 14 bases in the middle. Per the germline V gene, CDR1 is MNHEY and CDR2 is SMNVEV (reference sequence). As DNA, the CDR3 is TGTGCCAGCAGTTCCCTCGGGACTCCATACGAGCAGTACTTC. Translation gives CASSSLGTPYEQYF.

Points on this clone: This CDR3 is missing its conserved last phenylalanine or tryptophan, likely due to a read error. The gene calls are TRBV5-6 and TRBJ2-7; D remains ambiguous. The germline V gene encodes CDR1 SGHDT and CDR2 YYEEEE. The V end lost 1 base, the J end lost 9 bases, and 23 bases lay between the germline ends. The CDR3 length is 16 residues. The CDR3 DNA sequence: TGTGCCAGCAGCTTGTGGCAGGTCAATGCCATACGCGGGCAGTACTCC. This codes for CASSLWQVNAIRGQYS.

The V and J genes are TRBV7-1 and TRBJ2-7; D may be TRBD2 (5 bases). TRBV7-1 falls under the ORF class, with uncertain function. The CDR3 loop spans 14 amino acids. Trimming shortened V by 4 bases and J by 9 bases, and 19 bases separated the two germline ends. DNA of the CDR3: TGTGCCAGCAGCTTCGGGGAAAACCCGGACGGGCAGTACTTC. This codes for CASSFGENPDGQYF.

Points on this clone: It differs at one base from a far larger clone, so likely a read error. CDR3 nucleotide sequence: TGTGCCAGCAGTTCCCTCGGGACTCCATACGAGCAGTTCTTC. This encodes CASSSLGTPYEQFF. The chain recombines TRBV28 with TRBJ2-7; D may be TRBD2 (6 bases). The DNA end is more similar to TRBJ2-1, so the J call may be wrong. The CDR3 covers 14 residues. Germline V CDR1 and CDR2: MDHEN, SYDVKM.

The chain links TRBV21-1 to TRBJ1-5. TRBV21-1 is assigned pseudogene status. The CDR3 extends over 17 amino acids. The CDR3 sequence: CASSVEVLHWHHQPQHF. CDR3 sequence (DNA): TGTGCCAGCAGCGTGGAGGTACTACATTGGCATCATCAGCCCCAGCATTTT.

As to this clone: It differs at one base from a far larger clone, so likely a read error. The CDR3 DNA follows: TGCGCCAGCAGCTTGGTCTCTAGCGGGAGGGCTGTGCTCTTC. Translated, it gives CASSLVSSGRAVLF. This chain connects TRBV5-1 to TRBJ2-1; 12 bases map to TRBD2. The germline V gene has CDR1 SGHRS and CDR2 YFSETQ. This CDR3 region has 14 residues.

In the case of this clone: This likely came from a read error, as a far larger clone is one base away. V gene TRBV5-1 combines with J gene TRBJ2-1; TRBD2 aligns across 12 bases. The V segment lost 0 bases and the J segment 15 bases; nucleotides outside the gene matches: 7. The CDR3 has 14 amino acids. In germline, CDR1 is SGHRS, CDR2 YFSETQ. The CDR3 DNA reads as TGCGCCAGCAGCTTGGTCTCTAGCGGGGGGGCTGTGTTCTTC. Protein sequence: CASSLVSSGGAVFF.

This chain joins TRBV16 and TRBJ2-6; D unclear. Germline V gene lookup returns CDR1 KGHSY and CDR2 FQNENV. V shed 5 bases and J shed 5 bases, with 25 bases lying between them. The CDR3 is 19 amino acids. CDR3 region: CASSTRVVVNQSRANVLTF. In nucleotides, the CDR3 is TGTGCCAGCAGCACCCGGGTGGTCGTTAACCAAAGTCGGGCCAACGTCCTGACTTTC.

To note about this clone: With only one base between it and a far larger clone, this is likely a read error. V and J are TRBV4-3 and TRBJ2-6; no clear D gene. V was clipped by 3 bases and J by 0 bases, with 15 bases between them. Germline V lookup: CDR1 LGHNA, CDR2 YSLEER. The CDR3 is 18 residues long. In DNA, the CDR3 is TGCGCCAGCAGCCAGAATTCGGGCCGGACCTCTGGGGCCAACGTCCTGACTTTC. The encoded protein is CASSQNSGRTSGANVLTF.

Note on this clone: This likely traces to a read error, being one base from a far larger clone. This rearrangement joins TRBV7-2 to TRBJ2-1, with 11 nucleotides matching TRBD2. The ends lost 1 base at V and 12 bases at J; junction bases unmatched: 11. This CDR3 comprises 16 residues. Germline assignment: CDR1 SGHTA and CDR2 FQGNSA. The CDR3 loop is CASSLDETSGIGRQFF. In DNA form, the CDR3 reads TGTGCCAGCAGCTTAGATGAGACTAGCGGGATCGGGCGGCAGTTCTTC.

This clone rates as large (0.1 to 1%). The CDR3 nucleotides read TGTGCCAGCAGTGAATTCCCTTTCGGGGGGCAGTTCTTC. It encodes CASSEFPFGGQFF. This chain uses TRBV25-1 with TRBJ2-1; D perhaps matches TRBD2 (6 bases). The CDR3 totals 13 residues. CDR1 MGHDK and CDR2 SYGVNS come from the germline V gene. Between the trimmed V and J ends, which lost 1 base and 12 bases, there was a span of 13 bases.

Of note for this clone: One base separates it from a far larger clone, so it is likely a read error. The sample contains more than one DNA sequence encoding this CDR3. The chain carries TRBV7-2 and TRBJ2-5; D gene ambiguous. Trimming stripped 5 bases from V and 4 bases from J, with 11 bases between. The CDR3 loop spans 13 amino acids. Germline CDR1 and CDR2: SGHTA and FQGNSA. For the CDR3, the DNA is TGTGCCAGCAGCCAACAATTCGGAGAGACCCAGTACTTC. Translating gives CASSQQFGETQYF.

This clone was observed a few times. This rearrangement joins TRBV6-9 to TRBJ2-5, with a tentative D call TRBD2 (5 bases). The last part of the DNA fits TRBJ2-7 better; the J call may be wrong. The length of the CDR3 is 13 residues. Germline V gene data show CDR1 as MNHGY and CDR2 as SVAAGI. The CDR3 region has the DNA TGTGCCAGCAGTTACTCCACCGGGAACGAGCAGTACTTC. Translating it yields CASSYSTGNEQYF.

The chain has TRBV29-1 and TRBJ2-4; TRBD1 matches at 10 bases. The J call may be incorrect, as the DNA end agrees better with TRBJ2-7. This CDR3 is built from 13 residues. Germline CDR1 reads SQVTM; CDR2 reads ANQGSEA. The CDR3, as DNA: TGCAGCGCCCGGGACAGGGGTACCAACGAGCAGTACTTC. It specifies CSARDRGTNEQYF.

This clone was detected only a few times. This chain joins TRBV6-7 and TRBJ1-1; D possibly corresponds to TRBD1 (6 bases). TRBV6-7 is designated an ORF whose function remains uncertain. The CDR3 consists of 16 residues. V was cut by 6 bases and J by 5 bases, with 22 bases left in between. The CDR3 loop reads CASSYAGATGRTEAFF. In DNA, the CDR3 is TGTGCCAGCAGCTATGCAGGGGCCACCGGTCGAACTGAAGCTTTCTTT.

V is TRBV5-6 and J is TRBJ1-1; 9 nucleotides line up with TRBD1. This CDR3 spans 16 amino acids. CDR1 and CDR2 from the germline V gene are SGHDT and YYEEEE. V lost 2 bases to trimming and J lost 5 bases; unmatched junction nucleotides: 10. As DNA, the CDR3 is TGTGCCAGCAGCTTCCCCGGACAGGGGTCGAGGACTGAAGCTTTCTTT. Amino acids: CASSFPGQGSRTEAFF.

A word on this clone: The identical CDR3 is also encoded by other nucleotide sequences in the sample. The V and J genes are TRBV6-6 and TRBJ2-7; maybe TRBD2 (5 bases). In germline, CDR1 is MNHNY, CDR2 SVGAGI (reference sequence). The CDR3 runs to 15 residues. The V and J ends lost 0 bases and 6 bases respectively, with 15 bases between them. The CDR3 is CASSYSFLAGVEQYF. CDR3 bases: TGTGCCAGCAGTTACTCTTTTCTAGCTGGAGTCGAGCAGTACTTC.

This clone was observed a few times. V usage is TRBV11-2 and J usage is TRBJ2-1; D is uncertain. The length of the CDR3 is 15 residues. Trimming removed 1 base from V and 9 bases from J, with 16 bases in between. Germline V CDR1 and CDR2: SGHAT, FQNNGV. This CDR3 reads CASSLGSPGLGEQFF. DNA for the CDR3: TGTGCCAGCAGCTTAGGGTCTCCGGGCCTTGGTGAGCAGTTCTTC.

The CDR3 loop is CASSFTASTDTQYF. For the CDR3, the DNA is TGTGCCAGCAGCTTCACAGCTAGCACAGATACGCAGTATTTT. The genes are TRBV7-3 and TRBJ2-3, with D unclear. V lost 3 bases, J lost 0 bases, and 7 bases lay in between. This CDR3 region has 14 residues. The V gene's germline CDR1 is SGHTA and CDR2 FQGTGA.

In its sample, this clone is large. J is TRBJ1-1 and V is TRBV27; D not resolved. CDR1 and CDR2 (germline): MNHEY, SMNVEV (reference sequence). The CDR3 runs 14 residues. Trimming removed 3 bases from V and 5 bases from J, with 13 bases in between. CDR3 sequence: CASSFTTGLTEAFF. CDR3 in DNA: TGTGCCAGCAGTTTTACGACCGGGTTGACTGAAGCTTTCTTT.

The chain uses TRBV11-2 and TRBJ2-1; 11 nucleotides line up with TRBD2. The germline CDR1 and CDR2 sequences are SGHAT and FQNNGV. The CDR3 has 16 amino acids. V lost 0 bases and J lost 12; bases outside the gene matches: 10. CDR3 region: CASSLEETSGIGRQFF. The CDR3 region has the DNA TGTGCCAGCAGCTTAGAAGAGACTAGCGGGATCGGGCGGCAGTTCTTC.

This clone rates as large. The chain joins TRBV19 to TRBJ2-1; D possibly corresponds to TRBD1 (7 bases). Looked up from germline, CDR1 is LNHDA and CDR2 is SQIVND (reference sequence). The CDR3 runs 14 residues. Trimming shortened V by 11 bases and J by 4 bases, and 18 bases separated the two germline ends. The CDR3 region is CAVLDQGGYNEQFF. DNA of the CDR3: TGTGCCGTCCTGGACCAGGGGGGATACAATGAGCAGTTCTTC.